The next 30 T cell receptor beta chains were all read from a single sample in a study of cytomegalovirus exposure and HLA in healthy donors. Vbeta (60) and Jbeta (13) primers were used in the PCR. The method was immunoSEQ multiplex PCR; TCRdb's version includes in-frame clones alone and lacks a portion of them. The repertoire holds about 120,000 clones, with approximately 15% as singletons. Sequences were obtained from PBMCs. The receptor source for this set is a woman between 18 and 29 years old in good health and CMV-seronegative.

This clone was counted between two and nine times. The chain couples TRBV6-4 to TRBJ1-1; the D is unclear. From germline, CDR1 is MRHNA and CDR2 SNTAGT. The CDR3 runs 13 residues. Trimming took off 5 bases at V and 0 bases at J, with 7 bases between the two ends. This CDR3 is CASSRVMNTEAFF. DNA for the CDR3: TGTGCCAGCAGTAGAGTCATGAACACTGAAGCTTTCTTT.

This clone occurred a few times. The gene calls are TRBV7-2 and TRBJ2-7, with D possibly being TRBD2 (6 bases). V gave up 5 bases and J gave up 2 bases, with 13 bases separating them. The CDR3 covers 14 residues. Germline V gives CDR1 SGHTA, CDR2 FQGNSA. The CDR3, as DNA: TGTGCCAGCAGCGCGGGACTGCAACCCTACGAGCAGTACTTC. The encoded protein is CASSAGLQPYEQYF.

This clone has a handful of counts. The rearrangement joins TRBV5-1 to TRBJ2-7; D is undetermined. In germline, CDR1 is SGHRS, CDR2 YFSETQ. The V and J ends lost 3 bases and 1 base respectively, with 11 bases between them. This CDR3 comprises 14 residues. In DNA form, the CDR3 reads TGCGCCAGCAGCTCTGATGGGCCGTCCTACGAGCAGTACTTC. Translating gives CASSSDGPSYEQYF.

A few counts support this clone. The J gene is TRBJ1-5, the V gene TRBV28; 7 positions match TRBD1. The germline CDR1 and CDR2 sequences are MDHEN and SYDVKM. V lost 6 bases, J lost 1 base, and 15 bases stayed unmatched. The CDR3 consists of 18 residues. The CDR3 spells CASSLRTGWAGSNQPQHF. The DNA of the CDR3 is TGTGCCAGCAGCTTAAGGACAGGATGGGCTGGAAGCAATCAGCCCCAGCATTTT.

This clone was seen just once. The chain links TRBV7-8 to TRBJ1-3; TRBD1 aligns across 8 bases. CDR1 and CDR2 (germline): SGHVS, FQNEAQ. CDR3 length: 15 amino acids. V was clipped by 6 bases and J by 3 bases; unmatched bases: 7. CDR3 protein: CASRTGQGYGNTIYF. The CDR3 DNA follows: TGTGCCAGCAGAACCGGACAGGGCTATGGAAACACCATATATTTT.

The chain's CDR3 is CASSVGGAGTGELFF. In DNA, the CDR3 is TGTGCCAGCAGTGTCGGGGGGGCCGGCACCGGGGAGCTGTTTTTT. The gene calls are TRBV6-4 and TRBJ2-2; 8 bases align to TRBD2. This CDR3 region has 15 residues. V shed 4 bases, J shed 4 bases, and the junction held 5 bases outside the gene matches. Germline CDR1 MRHNA, CDR2 SNTAGT.

This clone occurred a few times. The chain carries TRBV29-1 and TRBJ2-7, with a weak D call TRBD2 (6 bases). Germline V gene sequence: CDR1 SQVTM, CDR2 ANQGSEA. The CDR3 consists of 11 residues. V was cut by 4 bases and J by 4 bases, with 8 bases left in between. CDR3 nucleotide sequence: TGCAGCGTTGGCGGGGCTTACGAGCAGTACGTC. Amino acid sequence: CSVGGAYEQYV.

This clone was counted a few times. The J gene is TRBJ2-1, the V gene TRBV5-1; 14 nucleotides line up with TRBD2. V shed 3 bases, J shed 10 bases, and the junction held 6 bases outside the gene matches. This CDR3 has 15 residues. From germline, CDR1 is SGHRS and CDR2 YFSETQ. The CDR3 DNA follows: TGCGCCAGCAGCTCTCCGGGACTAGCGGGAGAAGAGCAGTTCTTC. It codes for CASSSPGLAGEEQFF.

In this sample, this clone turned up a few times. This sequence joins TRBV4-1 and TRBJ2-1, with D uncertain. Between the trimmed V and J ends, which lost 4 bases and 4 bases, there was a span of 14 bases. Germline V gives CDR1 MGHRA, CDR2 YSYEKL. This CDR3 spans 15 amino acids. For the CDR3, the DNA is TGCGCCAGCAGCCTGCCGATCACTACATACAATGAGCAGTTCTTC. Amino acids: CASSLPITTYNEQFF.

This sequence joins TRBV4-1 and TRBJ2-1; the D gene is possibly TRBD1 (5 bases). From germline, CDR1 is MGHRA and CDR2 YSYEKL. The CDR3 sequence is 18 residues long. Trimming pared 0 bases from V and 8 bases from J, leaving 23 bases between. CDR3 amino acids: CASSQEGPAGPYSYEQFF. CDR3 DNA: TGCGCCAGCAGCCAAGAGGGGCCGGCAGGGCCCTACTCCTATGAGCAGTTCTTC.

V gene TRBV5-4 combines with J gene TRBJ1-2; 7 nucleotides agree with TRBD1. The germline CDR1 and CDR2 sequences are SGHNT and YYREEE (reference sequence). With V trimmed by 0 bases and J by 4 bases, 3 bases remained unmatched. CDR3 length: 14 residues. The CDR3 is CASSLAGQSYGYTF. The CDR3 bases are TGTGCCAGCAGCTTGGCGGGACAGTCCTATGGCTACACCTTC.

A few counts support this clone. V usage is TRBV4-1 and J usage is TRBJ1-5; D remains ambiguous. Germline values: CDR1 MGHRA, CDR2 YSYEKL. V lost 4 bases to trimming and J lost 7 bases, with 11 bases between them. CDR3 length: 13 residues. This CDR3 is CASSLVGGQPQHF. Here the CDR3 DNA reads TGCGCCAGCAGCCTTGTGGGCGGGCAGCCCCAGCATTTT.

This clone was recorded a few times. The chain has TRBV11-2 and TRBJ2-5; possibly TRBD2 for D (5 bases). This CDR3 region has 13 residues. Germline V gives CDR1 SGHAT, CDR2 FQNNGV. V shed 3 bases and J shed 13 bases, with 18 bases lying between them. CDR3 DNA sequence: TGTGCCAGCAGCTTTAGAGGGTTGGGCGGAAGGTACTTC. This gives the protein CASSFRGLGGRYF.

The genes are TRBV7-2 and TRBJ2-2; 8 nucleotides align to TRBD2. CDR1 is SGHTA and CDR2 is FQGNSA in the germline V gene. The CDR3 length is 16 residues. Germline trimming cut 2 bases from V and 0 bases from J; bases unmatched to any gene: 2. The CDR3 nucleotides are TGTGCCAGCAGCTTACCGGGGGGGGCGAACACCGGGGAGCTGTTTTTT. Translation gives CASSLPGGANTGELFF. Full variable domain (outside the CDR3, taken from reference TRBV7-2 and TRBJ2-2): GAGVSQSPSNKVTEKGKDVELRCDPISGHTALYWYRQSLGQGLEFLIYFQGNSAPDKSGLPSDRFSAERTGGSVSTLTIQRTQQEDSAVYLCASSLPGGANTGELFFGEGSRLTVL.

The chain combines TRBV29-1 with TRBJ1-1, with D perhaps TRBD1 (6 bases). The V end lost 3 bases, the J end lost 4 bases, and 15 bases lay between the germline ends. Germline CDR1 and CDR2: SQVTM and ANQGSEA. CDR3 size: 14 residues. The CDR3 DNA sequence: TGCAGCGTTGAGAATCAGGGGTTTGGCACTGAAGCTTTCTTT. Its translation is CSVENQGFGTEAFF.

J is TRBJ2-7 and V is TRBV30; 10 bases fit TRBD2. The CDR3 is 17 residues long. The V segment lost 0 bases and the J segment 1 base; nucleotides outside the gene matches: 9. Germline-derived CDR1 and CDR2 are GTSNPN and SVGIG (reference sequence). CDR3 amino acids: CAWSVPRKREGSYEQYF. The CDR3 DNA follows: TGTGCCTGGAGTGTACCCCGAAAGCGGGAGGGATCCTACGAGCAGTACTTC.

The chain couples TRBV5-1 to TRBJ2-7; D perhaps matches TRBD1 (6 bases). CDR3 length: 14 residues. V was pared by 3 bases and J by 5 bases, with 15 bases between. In germline, CDR1 is SGHRS, CDR2 YFSETQ. This CDR3 is CASSWGPATDEQYF. The CDR3 bases are TGCGCCAGCAGCTGGGGGCCAGCTACGGACGAGCAGTACTTC.

The rearrangement links TRBV7-9 to TRBJ2-7; TRBD2 agrees at 8 bases. The CDR3 has 16 amino acids. Germline lookup yields CDR1 SEHNR and CDR2 FQNEAQ (reference sequence). The V segment lost 3 bases and the J segment 1 base; nucleotides outside the gene matches: 8. DNA of the CDR3: TGTGCCAGCAGCTTTGGTAGCGGGGAGCCTTCCTACGAGCAGTACTTC. It is translated as CASSFGSGEPSYEQYF.

This clone has only a few counts. This sequence joins TRBV9 and TRBJ2-6; TRBD1 is a possible D gene (6 bases). The ends were cut back, 3 bases at V and 1 base at J, with 8 bases in the middle. Looked up from germline, CDR1 is SGDLS and CDR2 is YYNGEE. This CDR3 is built from 15 residues. In nucleotides, the CDR3 is TGTGCCAGCAGCGCCAGGGGATCTGGGGCCAACGTCCTGACTTTC. As protein: CASSARGSGANVLTF.

As concerns this clone: At the DNA level, this CDR3 is encoded by other sequences in the same sample as well. The chain recombines TRBV5-1 with TRBJ2-3, with 11 bases lining up with TRBD2. The V gene's germline CDR1 is SGHRS and CDR2 YFSETQ. The V segment lost 4 bases and the J segment 0 bases; nucleotides outside the gene matches: 4. The CDR3 covers 16 residues. In nucleotides, the CDR3 is TGCGCCAGCAGCCCCAGGACTAGCGGGAGCACAGATACGCAGTATTTT. Amino acids: CASSPRTSGSTDTQYF.

This clone was seen a handful of times. The chain joins TRBV4-2 to TRBJ2-4; 11 bases match TRBD2. CDR3 length: 16 residues. Germline-derived CDR1 and CDR2 are LGHNA and YNFKEQ. V shed 4 bases and J 0 bases; nucleotides not matched to a gene: 2. CDR3 protein: CASSLGTSGAKNIQYF. CDR3 DNA: TGTGCCAGCAGCCTAGGGACTAGCGGAGCCAAAAACATTCAGTACTTC.

This clone was seen more than once but under ten times. This chain uses TRBV9 with TRBJ1-2; 7 bases match TRBD1. The V and J ends lost 3 bases and 0 bases, in that order; junction bases with no gene match: 5. The CDR3 sequence is 15 residues long. The germline gives CDR1 SGDLS, CDR2 YYNGEE. The CDR3 DNA reads TGTGCCAGCAGCGGGACAGGCCCCACTAACTATGGCTACACCTTC. Its translation is CASSGTGPTNYGYTF.

This clone was seen only a few times. This sequence joins TRBV6-1 and TRBJ2-3; 7 positions match TRBD2. J was trimmed by 6 bases and V by 6 bases; bases with no gene match: 6. The CDR3 runs to 13 residues. Germline lookup yields CDR1 MNHNS and CDR2 SASEGT. This chain's CDR3 is CASSPAGPDTQYF. The CDR3 DNA is TGTGCCAGCAGCCCAGCGGGACCCGATACGCAGTATTTT.

This clone was observed a handful of times. This chain connects TRBV28 to TRBJ1-5, with D hard to call. Trimming cost V 1 base and J 5 bases, with 15 bases left between them. Germline loops: CDR1 MDHEN, CDR2 SYDVKM. This CDR3 region has 16 residues. The CDR3 DNA reads TGTGCCAGCAGTTTATTAGTCGGGAAGGAAGATCAGCCCCAGCATTTT. Residues: CASSLLVGKEDQPQHF.

This clone was seen only a few times. The chain recombines TRBV10-3 with TRBJ2-7; 9 bases fit TRBD2. The length of the CDR3 is 14 residues. Unmatched junction bases numbered 7, after V lost 6 bases and J lost 4 bases. Germline assignment: CDR1 ENHRY and CDR2 SYGVKD. The DNA of the CDR3 is TGTGCCATCAGACTGGCGGGAGGGAGTTACGAGCAGTACTTC. Its protein is CAIRLAGGSYEQYF.

A remark on this clone: Other nucleotide sequences from this sample produce the same CDR3. The V and J genes are TRBV6-5 and TRBJ2-6, with no clear D. V lost 5 bases and J 0 bases, leaving 8 bases between the germline ends. Germline-derived CDR1 and CDR2 are MNHEY and SVGAGI. The length of the CDR3 is 15 residues. The CDR3 reads CASSRQVSGANVLTF. The CDR3 DNA reads as TGTGCCAGCAGTCGTCAGGTCTCTGGGGCCAACGTCCTGACTTTC.

This rearrangement joins TRBV4-2 to TRBJ1-6; TRBD1 matches at 8 bases. J was trimmed by 10 bases and V by 5 bases; bases with no gene match: 10. The CDR3 has 15 amino acids. Per the germline V gene, CDR1 is LGHNA and CDR2 is YNFKEQ. The CDR3 sequence is CASSSTDREASPLHF. The CDR3 DNA reads TGTGCCAGCAGCTCCACGGACAGGGAGGCCTCACCCCTCCACTTT.

The chain has TRBV27 and TRBJ1-1; 7 nucleotides line up with TRBD1. CDR3 length: 13 residues. With 4 bases clipped from V and 1 base from J, the junction kept 0 bases outside the gene matches. Per the germline V gene, CDR1 is MNHEY and CDR2 is SMNVEV (reference sequence). The CDR3 region is CASSSGGNTEAFF. The CDR3 region has the DNA TGTGCCAGCAGTTCAGGGGGGAACACTGAAGCTTTCTTT.

The rearrangement joins TRBV6-5 to TRBJ2-1; perhaps TRBD1 as D (5 bases). The CDR3 is made up of 13 amino acids. Between the trimmed V and J ends, which lost 8 bases and 8 bases, there was a span of 16 bases. Germline V gene sequence: CDR1 MNHEY, CDR2 SVGAGI. CDR3 nucleotides: TGTGCCAGCGTGGGGCAGGGCCTAGATGAGCAGTTCTTC. This codes for CASVGQGLDEQFF.

The chain couples TRBV5-4 to TRBJ2-1, with D tentatively TRBD2 (6 bases). The V gene's germline CDR1 is SGHNT and CDR2 YYREEE (reference sequence). Trimming shortened V by 5 bases and J by 9 bases, and 15 bases separated the two germline ends. This CDR3 is 13 amino acids long. The chain's CDR3 is CASRDGGEREQFF. The DNA for the CDR3 is TGTGCCAGCAGGGACGGCGGGGAGCGTGAGCAGTTCTTC.